By share, the clone carrying this T cell receptor beta chain counts as large (0.1 to 1%). Its antigen is still unknown. Patients underwent thyroid surgery, and none had received any treatment before it. Authors' analysis steps: In papillary thyroid cancer, a distant-metastasis classifier was built using CDR3 differences across clinicopathological groups. TCRdb re-called the PCR reads through MiXCR. TCRdb, rather than the study authors, made the V and J calls. The sample contains 6,000 or so clones, approximately 30% of which appear only once. Germline CDR1 is LNHDA and CDR2 is SQIVND (reference sequence). Trimming removed 5 bases from V and 0 bases from J, with 14 bases in between. This CDR3 has 15 amino acids. The data are from a study of metastatic and nonmetastatic thyroid tumors. For the study at large: Repertoires of blood and of tissue (tumor or nodule) from malignant and benign thyroid patients were compared.

Study results and caveats: Reported TCR beta diversity, measured in blood and tumor, was significantly higher for malignant thyroid tumors than for benign nodules.

The sequence was obtained from a female donor with papillary thyroid cancer or a benign thyroid nodule (not recorded which). Some clones in this sample may be carry-over from other donors' samples. The chain links TRBV19 to TRBJ2-7; TRBD2 might be the D (6 bases). Sequencing was performed on adjacent normal tissue. CDR3 sequence: CASSWDSSSSYEQYF. The CDR3 nucleotides read TGTGCCAGTAGTTGGGACTCCTCAAGCTCCTACGAGCAGTACTTC.